This T cell receptor (beta chain) was recorded in a study of blood T cell repertoires in COVID-19. Overall study context: T cells, B-cell-depleted T cells, or PBMCs supplied cDNA or gDNA.

As processed by the authors: By means of reference gene primer amplification, nucleated cell counts were estimated. Repertoires were generated with immunoSEQ multiplex PCR, while TCRdb's copy carries only in-frame clones and drops some. V and J calls plus clone size are reproduced from that table; the DNA served to infer D and trimming. The repertoire holds some 300,000 clones, with approximately 88% as singletons. The CDR3 extends over 17 amino acids. Trimming at V came to 1 base and at J to 3 bases, leaving 12 bases not matched to a gene. Germline CDR1 is SGHRS and CDR2 is YFSETQ. Sequenced sample: peripheral blood. The V gene is TRBV5-1, the J gene TRBJ1-1, with 7 bases fitting TRBD1. This TCR was recovered from a woman in her 30s who had recovered from COVID-19. The CDR3 protein is CASSLSAVGQGDTEAFF. Written as DNA, the CDR3 is TGCGCCAGCAGCTTGTCAGCGGTAGGGCAGGGGGACACTGAAGCTTTCTTT.